Below are 6 T cell receptor beta chains sequenced from a single sample in a study of vaccination and CD4 T cells after COVID-19. Treatment: roughly nine-day PBMC culture with coronavirus spike peptide pools or control peptides (ViraFEST assay). What these receptors recognize is not known. Scientists ran DNA taken from cultured CD4+ T cells through the Oncomine TCR Beta short-read assay for sequencing. From the PCR reads, TCRdb called clonotypes with MiXCR, one entry per CDR3 protein. In the table there are about 12,000 distinct CDR3 sequences, around a third of which are singletons. The sequencing sample was made of cultured CD4+ T cells from blood. The receptors here all came from a human donor with COVID-19.

This chain joins TRBV10-3 and TRBJ1-3; no definite D call. This CDR3 has 15 amino acids. Germline loops: CDR1 ENHRY, CDR2 SYGVKD. V was pared by 1 base and J by 0 bases, with 7 bases between. CDR3 loop: CAISEYLSSGNTIYF. As DNA, the CDR3 is TGTGCCATCAGTGAGTACTTGTCCTCTGGAAACACCATATATTTT.

This clonotype turned up a few times. The genes are TRBV6-5 and TRBJ1-6; no definite D call. Looked up from germline, CDR1 is MNHEY and CDR2 is SVGAGI. V gave up 2 bases and J gave up 14 bases, with 16 bases separating them. This CDR3 has 14 residues. The CDR3 reads CASSYGDALSSLHF. In nucleotides, the CDR3 is TGTGCCAGCAGTTACGGGGATGCTCTCTCATCCCTCCACTTT.

Here the CDR3 DNA reads TGTGCCAGCAGCCTCAGACAGAGAAATTCACCCCTCCACTTT. Translation gives CASSLRQRNSPLHF. J is TRBJ1-6 and V is TRBV6-2 or TRBV6-3, with a possible D match to TRBD1 (5 bases). The CDR3 contains 14 residues. The V and J ends lost 6 bases and 7 bases respectively, with 13 bases between them. Looked up from germline, CDR1 is MNHEY and CDR2 is SVGEGT.

This clonotype has only a few counts. The J gene is TRBJ1-3, the V gene TRBV7-2; no firm D call. Germline V gene lookup returns CDR1 SGHTA and CDR2 FQGNSA. The CDR3 loop spans 14 amino acids. The V and J ends lost 5 bases and 2 bases respectively, with 10 bases between them. CDR3 sequence: CASSLGMAGNTIYF. CDR3 nucleotide sequence: TGTGCCAGCAGCCTGGGGATGGCTGGAAACACCATATATTTT.

V gene TRBV6-1 combines with J gene TRBJ2-7; D possibly matches TRBD1 or TRBD2 (5 bases each). CDR1 and CDR2 (germline): MNHNS, SASEGT. The CDR3 has 12 residues. Trimming removed 7 bases from V and 3 bases from J, with 10 bases in between. CDR3 residues: CASTGTRYEQYF. Written as DNA, the CDR3 is TGTGCCAGCACGGGGACCCGCTACGAGCAGTACTTC.

This chain uses TRBV11-1 with TRBJ1-1; TRBD1 might be the D (5 bases). Trimming left V 4 bases short and J 3 bases short, with 18 bases between. This CDR3 has 16 amino acids. Germline V gene lookup returns CDR1 SGHAT and CDR2 FQDESV (reference sequence). The CDR3 loop reads CASSSHLIRTHTEAFF. As DNA, the CDR3 is TGTGCCAGCAGCTCCCACCTTATCAGGACACACACTGAAGCTTTCTTT. Full variable domain (rest looked up from reference TRBV11-1 and TRBJ1-1): EAEVAQSPRYKITEKSQAVAFWCDPISGHATLYWYRQILGQGPELLVQFQDESVVDDSQLPKDRFSAERLKGVDSTLKIQPAELGDSAMYLCASSSHLIRTHTEAFFGQGTRLTVV.